The 30 T cell receptor beta chains in this list originate from one sample, sequenced in a study of T cells in Graves' hyperthyroidism and ophthalmopathy. Amplification of TCR beta CDR3 regions was performed using RNA transcripts as template. Carried out on the TCR CDR3, a first-round RT-PCR used the HTBI primer set. TCRdb processed the multiplex PCR reads anew with MiXCR; each CDR3 protein has one entry. The sample consists of hundreds of thousands of distinct CDR3 sequences, roughly 15% of them appearing once. Sequencing was carried out using blood. Every receptor here comes from a woman under 30 with Graves' hyperthyroidism.

The chain recombines TRBV20-1 with TRBJ1-2, with 7 bases matching TRBD1. This CDR3 has 15 amino acids. Germline CDR1 DFQATT, CDR2 SNEGSKA (reference sequence). After removal of 3 bases from V and 2 bases from J, the junction contained 9 bases not matched to a gene. The DNA of the CDR3 is TGCAGTGCTAGTTTTAGTTGGGACAGAAACTATGGCTACACCTTC. As protein: CSASFSWDRNYGYTF.

This clonotype was counted ten times or more. The chain uses TRBV29-1 and TRBJ1-1; 9 nucleotides agree with TRBD1. The germline V gene has CDR1 SQVTM and CDR2 ANQGSEA. This CDR3 spans 14 amino acids. V was clipped by 6 bases and J by 4 bases; unmatched bases: 9. The CDR3 coding sequence is TGCAGCGTGAATAGACAGGGGGAAATCACTGAAGCTTTCTTT. It specifies CSVNRQGEITEAFF.

The chain recombines TRBV28 with TRBJ1-3; D might be TRBD1 (6 bases). Trimming removed 5 bases from V and 4 bases from J, with 18 bases in between. The V gene's germline CDR1 is MDHEN and CDR2 SYDVKM. The CDR3 has 16 residues. The CDR3, as DNA: TGTGCCAGCAGTACTCATACAGGGATGACCGGAAACACCATATATTTT. Amino acids: CASSTHTGMTGNTIYF. The whole variable domain, remainder taken from reference TRBV28 and TRBJ1-3, is DVKVTQSSRYLVKRTGEKVFLECVQDMDHENMFWYRQDPGLGLRLIYFSYDVKMKEKGDIPEGYSVSREKKERFSLILESASTNQTSMYLCASSTHTGMTGNTIYFGEGSWLTVV.

This clonotype was seen ten or more times. The chain is built from TRBV18 and TRBJ2-7; 8 bases fit TRBD1. Germline V CDR1 and CDR2: KGHSH, LQKENI. V lost 3 bases to trimming and J lost 4 bases; unmatched junction nucleotides: 14. CDR3 size: 17 residues. The CDR3 sequence: CASSPKTGEASRYEQYF. The CDR3, as DNA: TGTGCCAGCTCACCCAAGACAGGGGAGGCCTCTCGATACGAGCAGTACTTC.

The chain is built from TRBV12-3 or TRBV12-4 and TRBJ1-5; D unresolved. The CDR3 sequence is 11 residues long. V was pared by 8 bases and J by 5 bases, with 7 bases between. The CDR3: CASCRHQPQHF. The CDR3 DNA follows: TGTGCCAGCTGCAGGCATCAGCCCCAGCATTTT.

In its sample, this clonotype was seen many times. The gene calls are TRBV27 and TRBJ1-2, with D uncertain. Germline CDR1 reads MNHEY; CDR2 reads SMNVEV (reference sequence). The CDR3 runs to 13 residues. Trimming stripped 1 base from V and 2 bases from J, with 5 bases between. CDR3 bases: TGTGCCAGCAGTTTATATAAGAACTATGGCTACACCTTC. As protein: CASSLYKNYGYTF.

This clonotype was counted at least ten times. This chain connects TRBV28 to TRBJ2-7; 8 positions agree with TRBD1. This CDR3 contains 16 residues. Trimming removed 5 bases from V and 2 bases from J; junction bases left unmatched: 11. Germline V gives CDR1 MDHEN, CDR2 SYDVKM. The chain's CDR3 is CASSPRTGRTAYEQYF. CDR3 nucleotide sequence: TGTGCCAGCAGTCCCCGGACAGGGCGGACAGCCTACGAGCAGTACTTC.

This clonotype has a count of ten or more. V gene TRBV6-2 or TRBV6-3 combines with J gene TRBJ2-7, with 9 bases identical to TRBD2. CDR1 and CDR2 from the germline V gene are MNHEY and SVGEGT. This CDR3 is 15 amino acids long. The trim removed 2 bases at V and 2 bases at J, leaving 4 bases unmatched. CDR3 sequence (DNA): TGTGCCAGCAGTTACGGCGGGAGGGGGACCTACGAGCAGTACTTC. Its translation: CASSYGGRGTYEQYF.

This clonotype was observed many times. V usage is TRBV4-1 and J usage is TRBJ2-5; D tentatively reads TRBD1 or TRBD2 (5 bases each). This CDR3 has 16 residues. Trimming took off 4 bases at V and 5 bases at J, with 20 bases between the two ends. Germline V gives CDR1 MGHRA, CDR2 YSYEKL. Here the CDR3 reads CASSRSRDPALETQYF. The CDR3 region has the DNA TGCGCCAGCAGCCGTAGCCGGGACCCAGCCCTGGAGACCCAGTACTTC.

There are many counts of this clonotype. The rearrangement joins TRBV3-1 to TRBJ1-2; TRBD1 aligns across 8 bases. J gave up 3 bases and V 4 bases, and 1 base lay outside the gene matches. Germline CDR1 LGHDT, CDR2 YNNKEL (reference sequence). The CDR3 is made up of 13 amino acids. Written as DNA, the CDR3 is TGTGCCAGCAGCCGACAGGGGCACTATGGCTACACCTTC. Amino acid sequence: CASSRQGHYGYTF. Looking up the rest from reference TRBV3-1 and TRBJ1-2 gives the full variable domain: DTAVSQTPKYLVTQMGNDKSIKCEQNLGHDTMYWYKQDSKKFLKIMFSYNNKELIINETVPNRFSPKSPDKAHLNLHINSLELGDSAVYFCASSRQGHYGYTFGSGTRLTVV.

This clonotype was seen repeatedly, ten times or more. The V and J genes are TRBV28 and TRBJ2-3; the D gene is possibly TRBD2 (6 bases). The ends were cut back, 7 bases at V and 3 bases at J, with 17 bases in the middle. Germline assignment: CDR1 MDHEN and CDR2 SYDVKM. The CDR3 extends over 15 amino acids. The CDR3: CASTIRRDATDTQYF. In DNA form, the CDR3 reads TGTGCCAGCACCATTCGGCGGGACGCAACAGATACGCAGTATTTT.

This clonotype was seen at least ten times. The rearrangement uses TRBV7-2 and TRBJ2-3, with unresolved D. CDR1 SGHTA and CDR2 FQGNSA come from the germline V gene. The V gene lost 5 bases and the J gene lost 1 base, with 10 bases spanning the gap. This CDR3 spans 14 amino acids. CDR3 nucleotide sequence: TGTGCCAGCAGCGCCACGCTAGGCACAGATACGCAGTATTTT. Translating it yields CASSATLGTDTQYF.

This clonotype was counted between two and nine times. The chain uses TRBV9 and TRBJ2-5; the match to TRBD2 covers 7 bases. J gave up 4 bases and V 2 bases, and 11 bases lay outside the gene matches. The CDR3 is 16 residues long. Germline V gene sequence: CDR1 SGDLS, CDR2 YYNGEE. CDR3 sequence (DNA): TGTGCCAGCAGCGTTCCTCGGGCGGGCGGGGGAGAGACCCAGTACTTC. This codes for CASSVPRAGGGETQYF. Supplemented by reference TRBV9 and TRBJ2-5, the full variable domain reads DSGVTQTPKHLITATGQRVTLRCSPRSGDLSVYWYQQSLDQGLQFLIQYYNGEERAKGNILERFSAQQFPDLHSELNLSSLELGDSALYFCASSVPRAGGGETQYFGPGTRLLVL.

The sample holds many counts of this clonotype. The chain links TRBV18 to TRBJ1-4, with D unclear. Trimming shortened V by 3 bases and J by 4 bases, and 9 bases separated the two germline ends. The CDR3 covers 14 residues. Germline V gene sequence: CDR1 KGHSH, CDR2 LQKENI. As DNA, the CDR3 is TGTGCCAGCTCACCTTCGGGGTTTAATGAAAAACTGTTTTTT. As protein: CASSPSGFNEKLFF.

This clonotype turned up a few times. The CDR3 loop reads CASSLARAVRADTQYF. CDR3 nucleotide sequence: TGTGCCAGCAGTTTAGCTAGGGCGGTTAGGGCAGATACGCAGTATTTT. This rearrangement joins TRBV28 to TRBJ2-3; D not certain. V lost 2 bases and J lost 4, with 16 bases in between. The CDR3 runs to 16 residues. Germline V lookup: CDR1 MDHEN, CDR2 SYDVKM.

In its sample, this clonotype was seen many times. The CDR3 protein is CASSPDRKETQYF. DNA for the CDR3: TGTGCCAGCAGCCCGGACAGAAAAGAGACCCAGTACTTC. This chain links TRBV7-2 with TRBJ2-5, with D possibly matching TRBD1 (6 bases). Germline CDR1 is SGHTA and CDR2 is FQGNSA. The CDR3 sequence is 13 residues long. Trimming cost V 5 bases and J 3 bases, with 10 bases left between them.

This clonotype was picked up a small number of times. The genes are TRBV20-1 and TRBJ2-3; 10 bases agree with TRBD2. The germline V gene encodes CDR1 DFQATT and CDR2 SNEGSKA (reference sequence). J was trimmed by 7 bases and V by 3 bases; bases with no gene match: 13. The CDR3 has 16 residues. The CDR3 region has the DNA TGCAGTGCTAGTTACCTAGCGGGAGCGGTAGGGAATACGCAGTATTTT. Translation gives CSASYLAGAVGNTQYF.

This clonotype was seen at least ten times. The CDR3 is CAWRPGGPYEQYF. The CDR3 DNA follows: TGTGCCTGGAGGCCAGGGGGGCCCTACGAGCAGTACTTC. The chain combines TRBV30 with TRBJ2-7; TRBD1 is a possible D gene (7 bases). Looked up from germline, CDR1 is GTSNPN and CDR2 is SVGIG (reference sequence). The length of the CDR3 is 13 residues. Trimming removed 3 bases at V and 2 bases at J, with 11 bases between.

This clonotype was seen repeatedly, ten times or more. The chain joins TRBV20-1 to TRBJ1-1; TRBD1 matches at 8 bases. Germline CDR1 DFQATT, CDR2 SNEGSKA (reference sequence). Trimming removed 3 bases from V and 0 bases from J; junction bases left unmatched: 6. The CDR3 spans 15 residues. CDR3 sequence reads: CSARSRDRLNTEAFF. Here the CDR3 DNA reads TGCAGTGCTAGGTCCCGGGACAGGCTGAACACTGAAGCTTTCTTT.

The table lists this clonotype with many counts. The V call is TRBV29-1, the J call TRBJ2-3, with D perhaps matching TRBD2 (6 bases). CDR1 and CDR2 from the germline V gene are SQVTM and ANQGSEA. This CDR3 is built from 13 residues. V was pared by 7 bases and J by 5 bases, with 16 bases between. The CDR3 here is CSAKEGLGDTQYF. The CDR3 bases are TGCAGCGCCAAGGAGGGTTTGGGAGATACGCAGTATTTT.

This clonotype was recorded at least ten times. The chain has TRBV12-3 or TRBV12-4 and TRBJ2-5, with 12 bases fitting TRBD2. This CDR3 has 19 residues. The V gene end was trimmed by 4 bases and the J gene end by 4 bases; junction bases not matched to a gene: 16. CDR3 sequence: CASSSLNYRLAGVRETQYF. DNA for the CDR3: TGTGCCAGCAGTTCCCTAAACTACAGACTAGCGGGAGTTAGAGAGACCCAGTACTTC.

This chain connects TRBV14 to TRBJ2-2; 12 bases agree with TRBD2. CDR1 is SGHDN, CDR2 FVKESK, per germline. This CDR3 has 17 amino acids. V was pared by 3 bases and J by 6 bases, with 8 bases of the junction left unmatched. CDR3 in DNA: TGTGCCAGCAGCCACATACGGGGGACTAGCGGGTCCGGGGAGCTGTTTTTT. Protein sequence: CASSHIRGTSGSGELFF.

This clonotype was counted a few times. The chain uses TRBV28 and TRBJ1-5, with 9 bases fitting TRBD1. Germline V gene sequence: CDR1 MDHEN, CDR2 SYDVKM. Unmatched junction bases numbered 15, after V lost 10 bases and J lost 5 bases. This CDR3 has 16 residues. In DNA, the CDR3 is TGTGCCACCACAAAACATCGGGACAGGGTTGATCAGCCCCAGCATTTT. Translating it yields CATTKHRDRVDQPQHF.

The rearrangement links TRBV20-1 to TRBJ2-1, with TRBD2 matching over 9 bases. Germline V lookup: CDR1 DFQATT, CDR2 SNEGSKA (reference sequence). This CDR3 has 15 amino acids. The V segment lost 6 bases and the J segment 2 bases; nucleotides outside the gene matches: 8. The CDR3 sequence is CSAPSGNSPYNEQFF. DNA for the CDR3: TGCAGTGCCCCTAGCGGGAATTCGCCCTACAATGAGCAGTTCTTC.

The chain uses TRBV19 and TRBJ1-2; D gene unclear. The V and J ends lost 3 bases and 8 bases respectively, with 16 bases between them. This CDR3 is 14 amino acids long. CDR1 LNHDA and CDR2 SQIVND come from the germline V gene (reference sequence). In DNA, the CDR3 is TGTGCCAGTAGTATGGCCTTGGCCGGAGGAGGCTACACCTTC. Amino acid sequence: CASSMALAGGGYTF.

This clonotype turned up a few times. The rearrangement links TRBV5-1 to TRBJ1-5, with D maybe TRBD1 (5 bases). The CDR3 has 14 residues. V lost 5 bases, J lost 5 bases, and 14 bases lay in between. Germline V gives CDR1 SGHRS, CDR2 YFSETQ. CDR3 in DNA: TGCGCCAGCAGTCAAGGGGAGCTCGATCAGCCCCAGCATTTT. It encodes CASSQGELDQPQHF.

The sample holds many counts of this clonotype. The V gene is TRBV30, the J gene TRBJ2-3; the match to TRBD1 covers 8 bases. V dropped 4 bases and J dropped 5; count of bases not matched to a gene: 8. Germline V CDR1 and CDR2: GTSNPN, SVGIG (reference sequence). The CDR3 totals 14 residues. The CDR3 loop is CAWTRTGFGDTQYF. The CDR3 nucleotides are TGTGCCTGGACCCGGACAGGGTTCGGAGATACGCAGTATTTT.

This clonotype was seen a few times. The V call is TRBV20-1, the J call TRBJ2-2; weak D call: TRBD2 (6 bases). Trimming left V 2 bases short and J 5 bases short, with 24 bases between. The CDR3 runs to 18 residues. CDR1 is DFQATT and CDR2 is SNEGSKA in the germline V gene (reference sequence). CDR3 residues: CSARRTRGAVGGTGELFF. CDR3 sequence (DNA): TGCAGTGCTAGAAGAACGAGAGGGGCGGTTGGAGGGACCGGGGAGCTGTTTTTT.

This clonotype was recorded at least ten times. The rearrangement joins TRBV27 to TRBJ2-7; D is unclear. From germline, CDR1 is MNHEY and CDR2 SMNVEV (reference sequence). CDR3 length equals 17 residues. The V and J ends lost 8 bases and 1 base respectively, with 24 bases between them. The CDR3 region has the DNA TGTGCCAGCCGAATACCCCTTCGAAAGCCTCATTCCTACGAGCAGTACTTC. Translation: CASRIPLRKPHSYEQYF.

The rearrangement uses TRBV6-5 and TRBJ2-3; 7 bases align to TRBD2. CDR1 MNHEY and CDR2 SVGAGI come from the germline V gene. Germline trimming cut 1 base from V and 4 bases from J; bases unmatched to any gene: 8. The CDR3 consists of 16 residues. CDR3 DNA sequence: TGTGCCAGCAGTTACTGGGGGGGAGGAGCATCAGATACGCAGTATTTT. Translating it yields CASSYWGGGASDTQYF.